The sequence of this T cell receptor (beta chain) was determined in a study of Graves' ophthalmopathy and Graves' hyperthyroidism. For the study at large: Ahead of any treatment, peripheral blood was obtained at the initial diagnosis.

The sample holds a few counts of this clonotype. What it binds is not known. Study-wide findings and caveats: At about 69% sensitivity and approximately 72% specificity, the model predicted progression of the ophthalmopathy.

Thyroid ultrasound, orbital computed tomography, TRAb, serum thyroxine and clinical symptoms formed the basis of diagnosis. V was pared by 2 bases and J by 5 bases, with 8 bases between. Germline V gives CDR1 SGHRS, CDR2 YFSETQ. The CDR3 runs 12 residues. As the template, RNA transcripts were used to amplify TCR beta CDR3 regions. First-round RT-PCR employed HTBI primers, with a second-round multiplex PCR after it. TCRdb recomputed calls from the multiplex PCR reads with MiXCR, one row per CDR3 protein. In the table there are almost 750,000 distinct CDR3 sequences, approximately 40% of which are singletons.

This rearrangement joins TRBV5-1 to TRBJ2-7; D remains ambiguous. Sequenced material: peripheral blood. The receptor's source is an adult man with Graves' ophthalmopathy. Here the CDR3 DNA reads TGCGCCAGCAGCTTTATGGGGAACGAGCAGTACTTC. Protein product: CASSFMGNEQYF.